This entry lists 14 T cell receptor beta chains sequenced from one sample in a study of T cells in Graves' hyperthyroidism and ophthalmopathy. Amplification of TCR beta CDR3 regions used RNA as the template. HTBI primers were the set used in a first-round RT-PCR of the TCR CDR3. TCRdb fed the multiplex PCR reads into MiXCR, producing one record per CDR3 protein. Seen here are about 500,000 distinct CDR3 sequences, over 35% observed once, and the top ten hold roughly 45%. Source material: peripheral blood or thyroid tissue (not recorded which). These receptors were obtained from an adult woman with Graves' disease, either hyperthyroidism or ophthalmopathy (not recorded which).

In regard to this clonotype: The conserved closing phenylalanine or tryptophan is absent in this CDR3, likely reflecting a read error. The chain recombines TRBV10-3 with TRBJ2-7; 10 nucleotides match TRBD2. The germline CDR1 and CDR2 sequences are ENHRY and SYGVKD. The CDR3 totals 17 residues. Trimming at V came to 6 bases and at J to 4 bases, leaving 15 bases not matched to a gene. The CDR3 spells CAISLGDSGRNWYEQYL. CDR3 nucleotide sequence: TGTGCCATCAGCCTAGGGGATAGCGGGAGGAATTGGTACGAGCAGTACCTC.

The chain recombines TRBV2 with TRBJ2-2; TRBD1 might be the D (6 bases). Germline lookup yields CDR1 SNHLY and CDR2 FYNNEI. This CDR3 comprises 14 residues. The V gene lost 3 bases and the J gene lost 4 bases, with 9 bases spanning the gap. The chain's CDR3 is CASSEGDTTGELFF. CDR3 DNA: TGTGCCAGCAGTGAGGGGGACACCACCGGGGAGCTGTTTTTT. The full variable domain, its missing parts supplied by reference TRBV2 and TRBJ2-2, is EPEVTQTPSHQVTQMGQEVILRCVPISNHLYFYWYRQILGQKVEFLVSFYNNEISEKSEIFDDQFSVERPDGSNFTLKIRSTKLEDSAMYFCASSEGDTTGELFFGEGSRLTVL.

The rearrangement links TRBV5-1 to TRBJ2-2; 7 bases are shared with TRBD2. The V gene end was trimmed by 4 bases and the J gene end by 6 bases; junction bases not matched to a gene: 6. CDR3 length: 14 residues. CDR1 and CDR2 (germline): SGHRS, YFSETQ. The CDR3 coding sequence is TGCGCCAGCAGCGGACTAGGAGGGGCCGGGGAGCTGTTTTTT. It specifies CASSGLGGAGELFF.

This clonotype was detected many times. The CDR3 sequence: CASPMVSRLLTNYGYTF. CDR3 DNA sequence: TGTGCCAGCCCGATGGTCAGCCGTTTATTGACTAACTATGGCTACACCTTC. V and J are TRBV2 and TRBJ1-2; no clear D. This CDR3 comprises 17 residues. The V gene lost 8 bases and the J gene lost 0 bases, with 22 bases spanning the gap. Germline V gives CDR1 SNHLY, CDR2 FYNNEI.

This clonotype has at least ten counts. J is TRBJ1-1 and V is TRBV4-1; D remains ambiguous. V shed 5 bases and J shed 2 bases, with 12 bases lying between them. The length of the CDR3 is 14 residues. Germline loops: CDR1 MGHRA, CDR2 YSYEKL. DNA of the CDR3: TGCGCCAGCAGCTACACAGACTTAAACACTGAAGCTTTCTTT. Its translation is CASSYTDLNTEAFF.

In its sample, this clonotype was seen many times. The CDR3 is CASSSRQRNQPQHF. CDR3 bases: TGTGCCAGCAGTTCTAGACAGAGAAATCAGCCCCAGCATTTT. This chain connects TRBV12-3 or TRBV12-4 to TRBJ1-5; possible D gene TRBD1, 5 bases. The CDR3 has 14 residues. The V and J ends lost 4 bases and 4 bases respectively, with 11 bases between them.

This clonotype was seen repeatedly, ten times or more. The chain couples TRBV6-5 to TRBJ1-3; D remains ambiguous. Trimming removed 0 bases from V and 4 bases from J, with 10 bases in between. The germline CDR1 and CDR2 sequences are MNHEY and SVGAGI. This CDR3 is 15 amino acids long. Written as DNA, the CDR3 is TGTGCCAGCAGTTACTCAGGCCAAAGGGGAAACACCATATATTTT. The encoded protein is CASSYSGQRGNTIYF.

The chain links TRBV24-1 to TRBJ2-6; D might be TRBD2 (5 bases). CDR1 is KGHDR and CDR2 is SFDVKD in the germline V gene. Trimming removed 9 bases from V and 2 bases from J, with 7 bases in between. The CDR3 runs to 13 residues. The CDR3 DNA sequence: TGTGCCACCGGGAGCCCTGGGGCCAACGTCCTGACTTTC. Translating it yields CATGSPGANVLTF.

This clonotype has just a few counts. A single base separates this from a much larger clone, so it may be a read error. V usage is TRBV7-2 and J usage is TRBJ2-7; no definite D call. The V end was cut by 5 bases, the J end by 1 base, with 9 bases between. This CDR3 region has 13 residues. Per germline, CDR1 SGHTA and CDR2 FQGNSA. DNA for the CDR3: TGTGCCAGCAGCGGACCGGGTTCCTACGAGCAGTACTTC. This translates into CASSGPGSYEQYF.

The rearrangement links TRBV2 to TRBJ1-1; possible D gene TRBD1, 6 bases. V was cut by 7 bases and J by 1 base, with 16 bases left in between. CDR1 SNHLY and CDR2 FYNNEI come from the germline V gene. The CDR3 runs 15 residues. CDR3 nucleotides: TGTGCCAGCAACCCAAGGACAGCCCGGAACACTGAAGCTTTCTTT. Its translation: CASNPRTARNTEAFF.

The chain links TRBV7-9 to TRBJ2-3; 7 positions match TRBD2. CDR1 and CDR2 from the germline V gene are SEHNR and FQNEAQ (reference sequence). CDR3 size: 15 residues. V trimming: 7 bases; J trimming: 1 base; junction bases outside the gene matches: 8. Written as DNA, the CDR3 is TGTGCCAGCACTGCCGCGGGAGTCCGCACAGATACGCAGTATTTT. Amino acids: CASTAAGVRTDTQYF. Using reference TRBV7-9 and TRBJ2-3 for the parts outside the CDR3, the full variable domain is DTGVSQNPRHKITKRGQNVTFRCDPISEHNRLYWYRQTLGQGPEFLTYFQNEAQLEKSRLLSDRFSAERPKGSFSTLEIQRTEQGDSAMYLCASTAAGVRTDTQYFGPGTRLTVL.

The V gene is TRBV29-1, the J gene TRBJ2-5; tentative D call: TRBD2 (6 bases). This CDR3 is 14 amino acids long. V was trimmed by 6 bases and J by 5 bases, leaving 19 bases between them. The germline CDR1 and CDR2 sequences are SQVTM and ANQGSEA. Here the CDR3 DNA reads TGCAGCGTCCTCCAGGGACTGATCCGGGAGACCCAGTACTTC. Protein: CSVLQGLIRETQYF.

J is TRBJ2-5 and V is TRBV6-6, with D possibly called TRBD1 or TRBD2 (6 bases each). Per germline, CDR1 MNHNY and CDR2 SVGAGI (reference sequence). CDR3 length: 13 amino acids. The germline V and J ends were trimmed by 6 bases and 5 bases, with 13 bases remaining between them. CDR3 loop: CASRPGAGETQYF. The CDR3 nucleotides are TGTGCCAGCAGGCCGGGGGCAGGGGAGACCCAGTACTTC.

In its sample, this clonotype was seen many times. The V gene is TRBV5-1, the J gene TRBJ1-2; TRBD1 matches at 9 bases. The junction had 5 bases not matched to a gene; V was cut back by 4 bases and J by 4 bases. This CDR3 has 14 amino acids. CDR1 and CDR2 from the germline V gene are SGHRS and YFSETQ. CDR3 DNA: TGCGCCAGCAGCCCCGGGACAGGGATCTATGGCTACACCTTC. This translates into CASSPGTGIYGYTF.